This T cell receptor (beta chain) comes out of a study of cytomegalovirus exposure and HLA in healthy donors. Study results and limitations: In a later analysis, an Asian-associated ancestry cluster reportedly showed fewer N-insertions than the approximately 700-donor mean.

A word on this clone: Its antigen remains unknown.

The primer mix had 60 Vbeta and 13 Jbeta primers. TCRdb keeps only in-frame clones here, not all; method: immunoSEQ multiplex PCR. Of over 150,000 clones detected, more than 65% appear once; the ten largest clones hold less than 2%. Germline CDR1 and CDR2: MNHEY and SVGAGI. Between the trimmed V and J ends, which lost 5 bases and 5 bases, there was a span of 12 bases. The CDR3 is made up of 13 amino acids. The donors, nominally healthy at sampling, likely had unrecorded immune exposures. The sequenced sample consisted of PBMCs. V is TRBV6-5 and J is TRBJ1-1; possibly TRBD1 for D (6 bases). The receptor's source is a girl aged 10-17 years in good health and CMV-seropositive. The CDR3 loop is CASSLTGSTEAFF. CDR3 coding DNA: TGTGCCAGCAGTCTAACAGGGTCGACTGAAGCTTTCTTT.